The entry below describes one T cell receptor beta chain. Its antigen is undetermined. The data originate from a study of long-term antiretroviral therapy in people with HIV. Study-wide points: Transplant donor controls retained higher diversity, though diversity increased after ART.

From germline, CDR1 is SEHNR and CDR2 FQNEAQ (reference sequence). V lost 5 bases and J 1 base, leaving 23 bases between the germline ends. The CDR3 covers 18 residues. A v3.0 immunoSEQ assay was performed at survey level. Libraries were prepared by immunoSEQ multiplex PCR; TCRdb keeps only in-frame clonotypes and omits some of them. The sample has about 50,000 clones, 84% seen once. Sequences were derived from unsorted PBMCs, sampled 0.8 years after starting antiretroviral therapy. The sequence came from a woman aged 18-29 years with HIV. The chain links TRBV7-9 to TRBJ1-1, with D possibly being TRBD1 (5 bases). The CDR3 here is CASSPSRPLGRRNTEAFF. CDR3 sequence (DNA): TGTGCCAGCAGCCCTTCCCGGCCCCTGGGACGAAGGAACACTGAAGCTTTCTTT.